Listed below are T cell receptor beta chains from one sample, sequenced in a study of blood T cell repertoires in COVID-19. This table comes from immunoSEQ multiplex PCR, and its TCRdb copy is limited to in-frame clones, with some not included. The sample shows around 190,000 clones, roughly 80% of them seen only once. The sequencing sample was made of peripheral blood. These receptors all stem from a human donor in a cohort sampled during active COVID-19. Each CDR3 is given with its conserved first and last residue. Each record gives: CDR3 DNA, CDR3 protein, D gene, V gene, J gene, clone size. D genes are given only for firm matches. Clone size is stated in some rows and not others, as once, few, many or a class when expanded.

cdr3_nt: TGTGCCAGCAGTGACTCCGAAACAGGGGACACAGATACGCAGTATTTT
cdr3_aa: CASSDSETGDTDTQYF
d_call: TRBD1
v_call: TRBV6-4
j_call: TRBJ2-3
clone_size: -

cdr3_nt: TGTGCCAGTAGTAGGGCAGCAGCAACCCCTGGGGCCAACGTCCTGACTTTC
cdr3_aa: CASSRAAATPGANVLTF
d_call: -
v_call: TRBV19
j_call: TRBJ2-6
clone_size: once

cdr3_nt: TGTGCCAGCAGTACAGGGGGGTCTGGCTACACCTTC
cdr3_aa: CASSTGGSGYTF
d_call: TRBD1
v_call: TRBV5-4
j_call: TRBJ1-2
clone_size: -

cdr3_nt: TGTGCCGGCCGGGACAGGGTTTACGAGCAGTACTTC
cdr3_aa: CAGRDRVYEQYF
d_call: TRBD1
v_call: TRBV28
j_call: TRBJ2-7
clone_size: -

cdr3_nt: TGTGCCACCAGTGATAGACTAGCGGGGTCCTACGAGCAGTACTTC
cdr3_aa: CATSDRLAGSYEQYF
d_call: TRBD2
v_call: TRBV24-1
j_call: TRBJ2-7
clone_size: -

cdr3_nt: TGTGCCAGCAGCCCGACTACTCTCAATCCCTACGAGCAGTACTTC
cdr3_aa: CASSPTTLNPYEQYF
d_call: -
v_call: TRBV5-8
j_call: TRBJ2-7
clone_size: -

cdr3_nt: TGTGCCAGCAGCGTGGGACAGCCTAACTATGGCTACACCTTC
cdr3_aa: CASSVGQPNYGYTF
d_call: TRBD1
v_call: TRBV9
j_call: TRBJ1-2
clone_size: -

cdr3_nt: TGTGCCAGCAGCGTCCGGGACAGGGGGCTATCCGGGGCCAACGTCCTGACTTTC
cdr3_aa: CASSVRDRGLSGANVLTF
d_call: TRBD1
v_call: TRBV13
j_call: TRBJ2-6
clone_size: -

cdr3_nt: TGTGCCAGCAGTTTAACACAGGGGTCTGGCTACACCTTC
cdr3_aa: CASSLTQGSGYTF
d_call: TRBD1
v_call: TRBV28
j_call: TRBJ1-2
clone_size: few

cdr3_nt: TGTGCCAGCAGGAGGGGTTCTACAGGACAGGGCCTCGGGGCCAACGTCCTGACTTTC
cdr3_aa: CASRRGSTGQGLGANVLTF
d_call: TRBD1
v_call: TRBV2
j_call: TRBJ2-6
clone_size: -

cdr3_nt: TGCGCCAGCAGCGGCCCGGGACAGGCTGCTGGCTACACCTTC
cdr3_aa: CASSGPGQAAGYTF
d_call: TRBD1
v_call: TRBV5-1
j_call: TRBJ1-2
clone_size: -

cdr3_nt: TGTGCCAGCAGTTCGGGGGACAGCCCCAACTTC
cdr3_aa: CASSSGDSPNF
d_call: TRBD1
v_call: TRBV28
j_call: TRBJ1-2
clone_size: -

cdr3_nt: TGTGCCAGCAGTTTCGGGGATCAGCCCCAGCATTTT
cdr3_aa: CASSFGDQPQHF
d_call: -
v_call: TRBV12-3/TRBV12-4
j_call: TRBJ1-5
clone_size: -

cdr3_nt: TGCAGCGCCGAGACAGGGGGACACGAGCAGTACTTC
cdr3_aa: CSAETGGHEQYF
d_call: TRBD1
v_call: TRBV29-1
j_call: TRBJ2-7
clone_size: -

cdr3_nt: TGTGCCAGCAGCTTAGAGCAGGGGGGCTATGGCTACACCTTC
cdr3_aa: CASSLEQGGYGYTF
d_call: TRBD1
v_call: TRBV7-9
j_call: TRBJ1-2
clone_size: -